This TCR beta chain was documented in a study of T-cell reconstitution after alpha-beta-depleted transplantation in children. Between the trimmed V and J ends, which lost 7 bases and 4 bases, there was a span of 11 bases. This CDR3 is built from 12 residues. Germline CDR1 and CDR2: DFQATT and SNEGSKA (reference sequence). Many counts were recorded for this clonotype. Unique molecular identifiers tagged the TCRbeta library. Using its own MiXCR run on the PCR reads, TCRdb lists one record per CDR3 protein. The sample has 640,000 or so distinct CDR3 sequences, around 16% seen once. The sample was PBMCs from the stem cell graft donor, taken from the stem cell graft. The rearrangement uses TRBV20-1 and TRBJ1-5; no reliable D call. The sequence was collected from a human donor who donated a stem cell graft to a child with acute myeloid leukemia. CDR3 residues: CSGIEENQPQHF. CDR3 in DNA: TGCAGTGGGATAGAGGAGAATCAGCCCCAGCATTTT.